Here is one TCR beta chain with its context. This clonotype was detected a few times. Its cognate antigen has yet to be identified. Base quality data are lacking; no much larger clone is found one base away. Deletion took 4 bases off V and 6 bases off J, with a span of 21 bases between the germline ends. Including the terminal cysteine and phenylalanine, the CDR3 comprises 17 residues. The read is trimmed to its CDR3 DNA, 51 bases read in frame from base 1. The germline V gene provides CDR1 SGHAT and CDR2 FQNNGV. These data originate in a study of T cell repertoires in cytomegalovirus infection (dated by TCRdb to between 2019 and 2020). Regarding the study in general: Peptide stimulations targeted recently identified HLA-C-restricted CMV epitopes, whose presentation resists viral immunomodulation, together with well-studied HLA-B-restricted epitopes. The HLA type of each donor mattered for the analysis, because public TCR beta signatures pointed to carriage of CMV infection along with the matching HLA type. What the work shows at the level of the full study, not this receptor alone: The ex vivo response was dominated by HLA-C-restricted CMV-specific TCR beta clonotypes, and the single most frequent clonotype in two of eight donors was supplied by these HLA-C-restricted clonotypes. Carriers of CMV infection plus the relevant HLA type were discriminated by the cumulative frequency of public TCR beta family members in the study cohort and in an independent roughly 350-donor cohort.

The run used an Illumina HiSeq 1500. TCRdb passed the public sequencing reads through fastp at Q25 and MiXCR, retaining productive beta sequences. Under each unique CDR3 protein, matching rows form one entry showing the most common genes and DNA. Counted in this sample were hundreds of thousands of distinct CDR3 sequences; about 44% of them appeared once. The ten largest clones represent around 45% of the sample. The treatment or condition label for this specimen denotes: in vitro stimulation with specific CMV peptide epitopes to enrich CMV-specific T cells. This TCR came from a human donor in good health (CMV status not recorded). Some clones in this sample may be carry-over from other donors' samples. This sequence uses TRBV11-2 and TRBJ1-4; no D gene can be assigned with confidence. The sequencing here drew on cultured PBMCs, taken from culture after CMV antigen stimulation. The sequence in DNA is TGTGCCAGCAGCTCCCGGCCAATGGTGGGGAGTTATGAAAAACTGTTTTTT. Its protein reads: CASSSRPMVGSYEKLFF.